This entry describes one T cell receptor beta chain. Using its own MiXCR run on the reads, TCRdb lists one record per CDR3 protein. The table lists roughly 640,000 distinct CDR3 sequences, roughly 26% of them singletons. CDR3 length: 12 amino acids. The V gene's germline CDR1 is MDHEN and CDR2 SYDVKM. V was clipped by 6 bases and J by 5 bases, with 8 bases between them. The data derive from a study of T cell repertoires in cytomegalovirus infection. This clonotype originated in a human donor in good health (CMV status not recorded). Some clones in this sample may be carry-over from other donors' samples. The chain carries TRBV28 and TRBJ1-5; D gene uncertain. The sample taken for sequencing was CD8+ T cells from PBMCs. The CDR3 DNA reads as TGTGCCAGCAGCCCTCTCCATCAGCCCCAGCATTTT. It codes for CASSPLHQPQHF.